The 10 T cell receptor beta chains listed next were all sequenced from one sample in a study of identical twins. TCRdb reanalysed the 5' RACE reads using MiXCR and keeps one entry per CDR3 protein. The data contain approximately 500,000 distinct CDR3 sequences, 24% of them singletons. These sequences were also reported in another study, on T cells expressing NK-cell markers.

Sequencing used CD4+ T cells sorted from blood. The origin of the receptors is a woman aged 18 to 35 in good health.

This chain uses TRBV10-3 with TRBJ1-1; TRBD1 aligns across 7 bases. The length of the CDR3 is 15 residues. V trimming: 6 bases; J trimming: 8 bases; junction bases outside the gene matches: 15. Per the germline V gene, CDR1 is ENHRY and CDR2 is SYGVKD. The CDR3 bases are TGTGCCATCAGAATCGGACAGGACTCTCTTACGGAAGCTTTCTTT. It translates to CAIRIGQDSLTEAFF.

A few counts support this clonotype. A much larger clone is a single base away; this may be a read error. This chain uses TRBV9 with TRBJ2-7; perhaps TRBD2 as D (6 bases). Germline assignment: CDR1 SGDLS and CDR2 YYNGEE. This CDR3 spans 14 amino acids. Trimming cost V 4 bases and J 3 bases, with 14 bases left between them. The CDR3 is CASSPGLSDYEQYF. In nucleotides, the CDR3 is TGTGCCAGCAGCCCCGGACTATCAGACTACGAGCAGTACTTC.

This clonotype was counted between two and nine times. The chain links TRBV6-1 to TRBJ2-7; 8 bases map to TRBD2. Unmatched junction bases numbered 4, after V lost 0 bases and J lost 6 bases. The germline V gene has CDR1 MNHNS and CDR2 SASEGT. The CDR3 covers 14 residues. The CDR3 DNA follows: TGTGCCAGCAGTGAAGCTATACGGGAGGGCGAGCAGTACTTC. Its translation is CASSEAIREGEQYF.

This clonotype turned up a few times. The V call is TRBV29-1, the J call TRBJ2-1, with a weak D call TRBD2 (6 bases). Deletions cut 7 bases from V and 9 bases from J, with 19 bases between. This CDR3 spans 13 amino acids. The germline V gene encodes CDR1 SQVTM and CDR2 ANQGSEA. As DNA, the CDR3 is TGCAGCGCTTTAAGCGGGTCCGTTGGTGAGCAGTTCTTC. This gives the protein CSALSGSVGEQFF.

J is TRBJ2-1 and V is TRBV10-3; D uncertain. Per germline, CDR1 ENHRY and CDR2 SYGVKD. V was trimmed by 3 bases and J by 1 base, leaving 7 bases between them. The CDR3 is 14 amino acids. The CDR3 spells CAISDRASYNEQFF. The CDR3 bases are TGTGCCATCAGTGATAGGGCGTCCTACAATGAGCAGTTCTTC.

The V call is TRBV5-1, the J call TRBJ2-1; 7 nucleotides align to TRBD2. There are 18 residues in the CDR3. Trimming cost V 1 base and J 2 bases; bases outside gene matches: 12. Germline assignment: CDR1 SGHRS and CDR2 YFSETQ. CDR3 residues: CASSLWGGAGPPYNEQFF. In nucleotides, the CDR3 is TGCGCCAGCAGCTTGTGGGGGGGAGCGGGACCTCCCTACAATGAGCAGTTCTTC.

The V gene is TRBV7-8, the J gene TRBJ2-6; D gene ambiguous. The CDR3 sequence is 14 residues long. V was trimmed by 7 bases and J by 3 bases, leaving 10 bases between them. Per germline, CDR1 SGHVS and CDR2 FQNEAQ. The CDR3 sequence is CASNDLVGANVLTF. CDR3 nucleotides: TGTGCCAGCAACGACCTAGTTGGGGCCAACGTCCTGACTTTC.

This clonotype was detected only a few times. The V call is TRBV12-3 or TRBV12-4, the J call TRBJ1-4; the D gene is possibly TRBD1 (6 bases). The CDR3 consists of 14 residues. V shed 8 bases and J shed 4 bases, with 14 bases lying between them. The CDR3 nucleotides are TGTGCCAGCGGTGGGGGCACCAATAATGAAAAACTGTTTTTT. Amino acid sequence: CASGGGTNNEKLFF.

This clonotype was picked up one time. The chain links TRBV5-1 to TRBJ1-1, with a tentative D call TRBD1 (6 bases). The CDR3 has 12 amino acids. The germline V gene has CDR1 SGHRS and CDR2 YFSETQ. The ends were cut back, 4 bases at V and 6 bases at J, with 10 bases in the middle. CDR3 in DNA: TGCGCCAGCAGCATGGAGGGGGCTGAAGCTTTCTTT. Amino acid sequence: CASSMEGAEAFF. Full variable domain (missing parts from reference TRBV5-1 and TRBJ1-1): KAGVTQTPRYLIKTRGQQVTLSCSPISGHRSVSWYQQTPGQGLQFLFEYFSETQRNKGNFPGRFSGRQFSNSRSEMNVSTLELGDSALYLCASSMEGAEAFFGQGTRLTVV.

The CDR3 reads CASSAPGQQNTEAFF. Written as DNA, the CDR3 is TGTGCCAGCAGCGCCCCCGGACAGCAGAACACTGAAGCTTTCTTT. V usage is TRBV7-8 and J usage is TRBJ1-1, with D possibly being TRBD1 (6 bases). Germline V gives CDR1 SGHVS, CDR2 FQNEAQ. The CDR3 runs to 15 residues. Trimming shortened V by 5 bases and J by 1 base, and 14 bases separated the two germline ends.